The rows below give T cell receptor beta chains drawn from one sample of a study of T cell responses to AZD1222 COVID-19 vaccine. The data were produced by immunoSEQ multiplex PCR, yet TCRdb's version contains in-frame clones alone and is incomplete. The sample holds roughly 120,000 clones; less than 90% are singletons and the top ten take 7.5%. Sequenced here: peripheral blood, sampled on day 0 of AZD1222 vaccination. The receptors originated from an adult in good health. Each CDR3 is given with its conserved first and last residue. A D gene is named only where the DNA matches it firmly. The size of a clone is reported for some rows only, either as once, few or many, or as a class for expanded clones.

V gene: TRBV5-4; D gene: .; J gene: TRBJ2-7; clone size: .; CDR3 protein: CASSPGTLYEQYF; CDR3 DNA: TGTGCCAGCAGCCCCGGGACACTCTACGAGCAGTACTTC
V gene: TRBV2; D gene: .; J gene: TRBJ2-5; clone size: .; CDR3 protein: CASSPTQYRAQETQYF; CDR3 DNA: TGTGCCAGCAGCCCCACACAGTACAGGGCCCAAGAGACCCAGTACTTC
V gene: TRBV7-9; D gene: .; J gene: TRBJ2-7; clone size: .; CDR3 protein: CASSYPGSLENYEQYF; CDR3 DNA: TGTGCCAGCAGTTACCCCGGGTCCCTCGAGAACTACGAGCAGTACTTC
V gene: TRBV5-4; D gene: .; J gene: TRBJ1-6; clone size: .; CDR3 protein: CASSFGGTLHF; CDR3 DNA: TGTGCCAGCAGCTTTGGAGGAACCCTCCACTTT
V gene: TRBV3-1/TRBV3-2; D gene: .; J gene: TRBJ1-2; clone size: .; CDR3 protein: CASSSFRGGGYTF; CDR3 DNA: TGTGCCAGCAGCTCCTTCCGGGGAGGCGGCTACACCTTC
V gene: TRBV14; D gene: TRBD1; J gene: TRBJ2-5; clone size: .; CDR3 protein: CASSQSRDSLWETQYF; CDR3 DNA: TGTGCCAGCAGCCAGTCCCGGGACAGCCTTTGGGAGACCCAGTACTTC
V gene: TRBV7-9; D gene: .; J gene: TRBJ1-3; clone size: .; CDR3 protein: CASSLSKGTTGNTIYF; CDR3 DNA: TGTGCCAGCAGCTTATCTAAAGGGACGACTGGAAACACCATATATTTT
V gene: TRBV6-5; D gene: .; J gene: TRBJ2-2; clone size: .; CDR3 protein: CASSYSSWENTGELFF; CDR3 DNA: TGTGCCAGCAGTTACTCCTCTTGGGAGAACACCGGGGAGCTGTTTTTT
V gene: TRBV19; D gene: TRBD1; J gene: TRBJ1-1; clone size: .; CDR3 protein: CASSTRQGNTEAFF; CDR3 DNA: TGTGCCAGTAGTACCCGACAGGGGAACACTGAAGCTTTCTTT
V gene: TRBV7-2; D gene: .; J gene: TRBJ2-1; clone size: .; CDR3 protein: CASSLGLTAVDEQFF; CDR3 DNA: TGTGCCAGCAGCTTAGGACTTACCGCCGTGGATGAGCAGTTCTTC
V gene: TRBV5-1; D gene: .; J gene: TRBJ2-7; clone size: .; CDR3 protein: CASSLDFYEQYF; CDR3 DNA: TGCGCCAGCAGCTTGGATTTCTACGAGCAGTACTTC
V gene: TRBV18; D gene: .; J gene: TRBJ1-1; clone size: .; CDR3 protein: CASSPPARMMNTEAFF; CDR3 DNA: TGTGCCAGCTCACCACCGGCCAGGATGATGAACACTGAAGCTTTCTTT
V gene: TRBV2; D gene: TRBD1; J gene: TRBJ1-6; clone size: .; CDR3 protein: CARRTGGTYNSPLHF; CDR3 DNA: TGTGCCAGGCGGACAGGGGGCACCTATAATTCACCCCTCCACTTT
V gene: TRBV20-1; D gene: .; J gene: TRBJ2-7; clone size: .; CDR3 protein: CSAPLVGEQYF; CDR3 DNA: TGCAGTGCCCCCCTCGTGGGGGAGCAGTACTTC
V gene: TRBV5-1; D gene: .; J gene: TRBJ2-7; clone size: .; CDR3 protein: CASSMGIEQYF; CDR3 DNA: TGCGCCAGCAGCATGGGGATCGAGCAGTACTTC
V gene: TRBV28; D gene: TRBD1; J gene: TRBJ1-2; clone size: few; CDR3 protein: CASSFPDRSTLKANYGYTF; CDR3 DNA: TGTGCCAGCAGTTTCCCGGACAGGTCCACTCTTAAAGCTAACTATGGCTACACCTTC
V gene: TRBV5-1; D gene: TRBD1; J gene: TRBJ2-2; clone size: .; CDR3 protein: CASSYPGQGIAGELFF; CDR3 DNA: TGCGCCAGCAGCTACCCGGGACAGGGGATTGCCGGGGAGCTGTTTTTT
V gene: TRBV28; D gene: .; J gene: TRBJ1-1; clone size: .; CDR3 protein: CASRIGFSRTEAFF; CDR3 DNA: TGTGCCAGCAGAATAGGGTTTTCGCGCACTGAAGCTTTCTTT
V gene: TRBV2; D gene: .; J gene: TRBJ1-4; clone size: .; CDR3 protein: CASSPRVGTEKLFF; CDR3 DNA: TGTGCCAGCAGCCCCAGGGTTGGGACGGAAAAACTGTTTTTT
V gene: TRBV6-5; D gene: .; J gene: TRBJ2-1; clone size: .; CDR3 protein: CATIAGLSYEQFF; CDR3 DNA: TGTGCCACGATAGCAGGACTGTCGTATGAGCAGTTCTTC
V gene: TRBV6-5; D gene: TRBD1; J gene: TRBJ1-2; clone size: .; CDR3 protein: CASSIGGWGYTF; CDR3 DNA: TGTGCCAGCAGTATAGGGGGCTGGGGCTACACCTTC
V gene: TRBV5-4; D gene: .; J gene: TRBJ1-2; clone size: once; CDR3 protein: CASSLEDAYGYTF; CDR3 DNA: TGTGCCAGCAGCTTGGAAGACGCCTATGGCTACACCTTC
V gene: TRBV10-3; D gene: TRBD2; J gene: TRBJ2-7; clone size: .; CDR3 protein: CAISSETSSNEQYF; CDR3 DNA: TGTGCCATCAGCAGCGAGACTAGCAGCAACGAGCAGTACTTC
V gene: TRBV6-2/TRBV6-3; D gene: TRBD1; J gene: TRBJ2-7; clone size: .; CDR3 protein: CASSPTGRRQYF; CDR3 DNA: TGTGCCAGCAGTCCGACAGGGAGACGGCAGTACTTC
V gene: TRBV6-4; D gene: TRBD1; J gene: TRBJ1-2; clone size: .; CDR3 protein: CAIPEGTGPNYGYTF; CDR3 DNA: TGTGCCATCCCGGAGGGGACAGGGCCCAACTATGGCTACACCTTC
V gene: TRBV18; D gene: .; J gene: TRBJ1-2; clone size: .; CDR3 protein: CASSPRGFYGYTF; CDR3 DNA: TGTGCCAGCTCACCTAGGGGGTTCTATGGCTACACCTTC
V gene: TRBV27; D gene: TRBD1; J gene: TRBJ1-1; clone size: .; CDR3 protein: CASSSLDRGTEAFF; CDR3 DNA: TGTGCCAGCAGTTCCCTGGACAGGGGCACTGAAGCTTTCTTT
V gene: TRBV4-2; D gene: .; J gene: TRBJ1-3; clone size: few; CDR3 protein: CASSQLQGGSSGNTIYF; CDR3 DNA: TGTGCCAGCAGCCAACTCCAAGGGGGATCCTCTGGAAACACCATATATTTT
V gene: TRBV4-1; D gene: TRBD1; J gene: TRBJ2-7; clone size: .; CDR3 protein: CASSQDQSGTGDYEQYF; CDR3 DNA: TGCGCCAGCAGCCAAGATCAGTCCGGGACAGGGGACTACGAGCAGTACTTC
V gene: TRBV6-2/TRBV6-3; D gene: TRBD2; J gene: TRBJ2-1; clone size: .; CDR3 protein: CASSYSRSWAGGDEQFF; CDR3 DNA: TGTGCCAGCAGTTACTCGAGGTCTTGGGCGGGGGGTGATGAGCAGTTCTTC
V gene: TRBV4-1; D gene: .; J gene: TRBJ2-7; clone size: .; CDR3 protein: CASSQVLRPENEQYF; CDR3 DNA: TGCGCCAGCAGCCAAGTGCTCAGGCCCGAGAACGAGCAGTACTTC
V gene: TRBV28; D gene: .; J gene: TRBJ2-5; clone size: .; CDR3 protein: CASSLRGSQETQYF; CDR3 DNA: TGTGCCAGCAGTTTAAGGGGAAGCCAAGAGACCCAGTACTTC
V gene: TRBV2; D gene: TRBD2; J gene: TRBJ2-3; clone size: .; CDR3 protein: CASSISGTSTDTQYF; CDR3 DNA: TGTGCCAGCAGCATTAGCGGGACTAGCACAGATACGCAGTATTTT
V gene: TRBV7-3; D gene: TRBD1; J gene: TRBJ1-6; clone size: .; CDR3 protein: CASSLNQGDSPLHF; CDR3 DNA: TGTGCCAGCAGCTTAAATCAGGGGGATTCACCCCTCCACTTT
V gene: TRBV14; D gene: .; J gene: TRBJ1-6; clone size: .; CDR3 protein: CASSRVGELHF; CDR3 DNA: TGTGCCAGCAGCCGGGTTGGAGAGCTCCACTTT
V gene: TRBV7-9; D gene: .; J gene: TRBJ1-2; clone size: .; CDR3 protein: CASSSRWGYTF; CDR3 DNA: TGTGCCAGCAGCTCAAGGTGGGGCTACACCTTC
V gene: TRBV6-5; D gene: .; J gene: TRBJ2-2; clone size: .; CDR3 protein: CASSPAQGPGELFF; CDR3 DNA: TGTGCCAGCAGTCCCGCGCAGGGGCCCGGGGAGCTGTTTTTT
V gene: TRBV9; D gene: TRBD2; J gene: TRBJ2-3; clone size: .; CDR3 protein: CASSVEGLGLTQYF; CDR3 DNA: TGTGCCAGCAGCGTAGAGGGACTAGGGCTTACGCAGTATTTT
V gene: TRBV28; D gene: .; J gene: TRBJ2-7; clone size: .; CDR3 protein: CASSLQGTTQVEYF; CDR3 DNA: TGTGCCAGCAGTTTACAGGGGACAACCCAGGTGGAGTACTTC
V gene: TRBV24-1; D gene: .; J gene: TRBJ2-7; clone size: .; CDR3 protein: CATSWGNEQYF; CDR3 DNA: TGTGCCACATCCTGGGGCAACGAGCAGTACTTC
V gene: TRBV7-9; D gene: TRBD1; J gene: TRBJ1-4; clone size: .; CDR3 protein: CASTKDRATNEKLFF; CDR3 DNA: TGTGCCAGCACCAAAGACAGGGCCACTAATGAAAAACTGTTTTTT
V gene: TRBV24-1; D gene: .; J gene: TRBJ2-1; clone size: .; CDR3 protein: CATSDISRGADNEQFF; CDR3 DNA: TGTGCCACCAGTGACATTTCTAGGGGGGCCGACAATGAGCAGTTCTTC
V gene: TRBV28; D gene: .; J gene: TRBJ2-7; clone size: few; CDR3 protein: CASSLTTPYEQYF; CDR3 DNA: TGTGCCAGCAGTTTAACGACCCCCTACGAGCAGTACTTC
V gene: TRBV5-4; D gene: TRBD1; J gene: TRBJ2-3; clone size: .; CDR3 protein: CASSRGQGTDTQYF; CDR3 DNA: TGTGCCAGCAGCAGAGGACAGGGCACAGATACGCAGTATTTT
V gene: TRBV18; D gene: .; J gene: TRBJ1-4; clone size: .; CDR3 protein: CASSPMTGYNEKLFF; CDR3 DNA: TGTGCCAGCTCACCTATGACAGGTTATAATGAAAAACTGTTTTTT
V gene: TRBV6-1; D gene: .; J gene: TRBJ1-5; clone size: .; CDR3 protein: CASSEAGGVGQPQHF; CDR3 DNA: TGTGCCAGCAGTGAAGCTGGGGGCGTCGGTCAGCCCCAGCATTTT
V gene: TRBV19; D gene: .; J gene: TRBJ2-2; clone size: once; CDR3 protein: CASITGPGDNGELFF; CDR3 DNA: TGTGCCAGTATCACCGGCCCAGGGGACAACGGGGAGCTGTTTTTT
V gene: TRBV3-1/TRBV3-2; D gene: .; J gene: TRBJ1-1; clone size: .; CDR3 protein: CASSQARGLGTEAFF; CDR3 DNA: TGTGCCAGCAGCCAAGCTAGGGGTCTTGGAACTGAAGCTTTCTTT
V gene: TRBV6-5; D gene: TRBD2; J gene: TRBJ2-1; clone size: .; CDR3 protein: CASTHGGREFF; CDR3 DNA: TGTGCCAGCACCCACGGGGGGAGAGAGTTCTTC
V gene: TRBV6-1; D gene: .; J gene: TRBJ1-1; clone size: .; CDR3 protein: CASSEVLGDGGSNTEAFF; CDR3 DNA: TGTGCCAGCAGTGAAGTTCTTGGGGACGGAGGATCGAACACTGAAGCTTTCTTT
V gene: TRBV4-1; D gene: TRBD1; J gene: TRBJ2-5; clone size: once; CDR3 protein: CASSPDPGQRQETQYF; CDR3 DNA: TGCGCCAGCAGCCCAGATCCGGGACAGCGTCAAGAGACCCAGTACTTC
V gene: TRBV4-1; D gene: .; J gene: TRBJ2-5; clone size: once; CDR3 protein: CASSQDAGQETQYF; CDR3 DNA: TGCGCCAGCAGCCAAGACGCCGGTCAAGAGACCCAGTACTTC
V gene: TRBV18; D gene: .; J gene: TRBJ1-1; clone size: .; CDR3 protein: CASSNEGYTEAFF; CDR3 DNA: TGTGCCAGCTCCAACGAAGGGTACACTGAAGCTTTCTTT
V gene: TRBV7-6; D gene: .; J gene: TRBJ1-5; clone size: .; CDR3 protein: CASSLVPGRNNQPQHF; CDR3 DNA: TGTGCCAGCAGCTTAGTCCCGGGACGGAACAATCAGCCCCAGCATTTT
V gene: TRBV28; D gene: TRBD2; J gene: TRBJ2-7; clone size: .; CDR3 protein: CASSPRRGVRHEQYF; CDR3 DNA: TGTGCCAGCAGTCCAAGGCGGGGGGTACGTCACGAGCAGTACTTC
V gene: TRBV7-2; D gene: TRBD2; J gene: TRBJ2-5; clone size: once; CDR3 protein: CASSLPTSGVETQYF; CDR3 DNA: TGTGCCAGCAGCTTGCCTACTAGCGGGGTCGAGACCCAGTACTTC
V gene: TRBV15; D gene: .; J gene: TRBJ1-6; clone size: .; CDR3 protein: CATSRSVANSPLHF; CDR3 DNA: TGTGCCACCAGCAGATCAGTCGCTAATTCACCCCTCCACTTT
V gene: TRBV5-1; D gene: .; J gene: TRBJ2-3; clone size: .; CDR3 protein: CASSFGESTDTQYF; CDR3 DNA: TGCGCCAGCAGCTTTGGGGAGAGCACAGATACGCAGTATTTT